These 9 T cell receptor beta chains were all obtained from the same sample, sequenced in a study of CD8 T cells in Susac syndrome (dated by TCRdb to the late 2010s). The library relied on the immunoSEQ multiplex PCR assay. RNA was extracted with the RNeasy kit and roughly 0.5 to 1 ug was reverse transcribed using random hexamers. TCRdb applied fastp at Q25 and MiXCR to the public reads, then kept only in-frame beta chains. Rows matching on CDR3 protein sequence are summarized as one entry with the most common DNA and genes. In all, the sample holds some 260,000 distinct CDR3 sequences, and over 85% of those were seen once. The ten largest clones add up to 0.06% to 0.08% of the sample. Sequencing was done on a sample of CD4+ T cells from PBMCs. Source of these receptors: a human donor with multiple sclerosis.

The genes are TRBV27 and TRBJ1-2, with 9 nucleotides matching TRBD1. Germline CDR1 is MNHEY and CDR2 is SMNVEV (reference sequence). V dropped 1 base and J dropped 0; count of bases not matched to a gene: 15. This CDR3 comprises 20 residues. The CDR3, as DNA: TGTGCCAGCAGTTTATGGGCCCCCGGGACAGGGACTCGATCTAACTATGGCTACACCTTC. Residues: CASSLWAPGTGTRSNYGYTF.

V gene TRBV29-1 combines with J gene TRBJ2-4, with 10 nucleotides matching TRBD1. The CDR3 runs 12 residues. V gave up 6 bases and J gave up 7 bases; unmatched junction bases: 3. CDR1 SQVTM and CDR2 ANQGSEA come from the germline V gene. CDR3 sequence: CSVGQGGNIQYF. In DNA, the CDR3 is TGCAGCGTAGGACAGGGGGGGAACATTCAGTACTTC.

The gene calls are TRBV10-3 and TRBJ1-4, with no clear D. CDR3 length: 14 amino acids. V lost 10 bases to trimming and J lost 0 bases, with 12 bases between them. The V gene's germline CDR1 is ENHRY and CDR2 SYGVKD. CDR3 nucleotides: TGTGCCAGCGCGGTCGGTGCAACTAATGAAAAACTGTTTTTT. This gives the protein CASAVGATNEKLFF.

The chain employs TRBV4-1 and TRBJ2-7, with 9 bases aligning to TRBD2. With 3 bases clipped from V and 3 bases from J, the junction kept 6 bases outside the gene matches. CDR1 and CDR2 from the germline V gene are MGHRA and YSYEKL. The CDR3 extends over 15 amino acids. The CDR3 here is CASSHGRGGLYEQYF. The CDR3 DNA reads as TGCGCCAGCAGCCATGGGCGGGGGGGCCTCTACGAGCAGTACTTC.

The rearrangement joins TRBV29-1 to TRBJ1-1; the D is unclear. Germline CDR1 reads SQVTM; CDR2 reads ANQGSEA. Deletions cut 0 bases from V and 1 base from J, with 3 bases between. This CDR3 is 12 amino acids long. CDR3 nucleotides: TGCAGCGTTGAAGAGGGGAACACTGAAGCTTTCTTT. Encoded protein: CSVEEGNTEAFF.

The chain uses TRBV7-2 and TRBJ1-2; D not resolved. The germline V and J ends were trimmed by 2 bases and 3 bases, with 10 bases remaining between them. Germline values: CDR1 SGHTA, CDR2 FQGNSA. This CDR3 is 14 amino acids long. CDR3 coding DNA: TGTGCCAGCAGCTTAAGTTGGGGTGACTATGGCTACACCTTC. Protein sequence: CASSLSWGDYGYTF. Drawing the rest from reference TRBV7-2 and TRBJ1-2, the complete variable domain is GAGVSQSPSNKVTEKGKDVELRCDPISGHTALYWYRQSLGQGLEFLIYFQGNSAPDKSGLPSDRFSAERTGGSVSTLTIQRTQQEDSAVYLCASSLSWGDYGYTFGSGTRLTVV.

The V call is TRBV20-1, the J call TRBJ2-7, with 11 bases that match TRBD1. After removal of 4 bases from V and 6 bases from J, the junction contained 5 bases not matched to a gene. The germline V gene has CDR1 DFQATT and CDR2 SNEGSKA (reference sequence). CDR3 size: 13 residues. The CDR3 DNA reads as TGCAGTGCTAACGGACAGGGGGCCGTCGAGCAGTACTTC. Translation gives CSANGQGAVEQYF.

The V call is TRBV7-8, the J call TRBJ1-5, with a possible D match to TRBD1 (6 bases). This CDR3 has 16 amino acids. Trimming shortened V by 4 bases and J by 3 bases, and 16 bases separated the two germline ends. The germline gives CDR1 SGHVS, CDR2 FQNEAQ. The CDR3 region is CASSSRGGIYNQPQHF. For the CDR3, the DNA is TGTGCCAGCAGCTCCCGAGGGGGGATCTACAATCAGCCCCAGCATTTT.

The J gene is TRBJ1-2, the V gene TRBV3-1; D gene uncertain. Germline V gives CDR1 LGHDT, CDR2 YNNKEL (reference sequence). This CDR3 is built from 14 residues. The ends were cut back, 0 bases at V and 3 bases at J, with 8 bases in the middle. CDR3 in DNA: TGTGCCAGCAGCCAAGATATGGGATACTATGGCTACACCTTC. Its protein product is CASSQDMGYYGYTF.